Presented here are 20 T cell receptor beta chains from one specimen sequenced in a study of CD8 T cells in Susac syndrome. Reverse transcription of roughly 0.5 to 1 ug RNA was carried out with random hexamers. MiXCR, applied by TCRdb to the immunoSEQ multiplex PCR reads, yields one record per CDR3 protein. Of tens of thousands of distinct CDR3 sequences in the sample, approximately 95% were seen once. Specimen: CD8+ T cells from PBMCs. These receptors came from a human donor with Susac syndrome.

This chain uses TRBV20-1 with TRBJ2-7; 13 nucleotides match TRBD2. The CDR3 totals 14 residues. Germline V CDR1 and CDR2: DFQATT, SNEGSKA (reference sequence). V shed 6 bases and J 5 bases; nucleotides not matched to a gene: 7. CDR3 in DNA: TGCAGTGCCTTTCGACTAGCGGGAGGCGACGAGCAGTACTTC. This translates into CSAFRLAGGDEQYF.

The chain has TRBV5-6 and TRBJ1-2; 7 bases align to TRBD1. Trimming took 0 bases from V and 4 from J; bases not matched to a gene: 3. The CDR3 length is 14 residues. The V gene's germline CDR1 is SGHDT and CDR2 YYEEEE. CDR3 protein: CASSLGGTAYGYTF. The CDR3 nucleotides are TGTGCCAGCAGCTTGGGCGGGACAGCCTATGGCTACACCTTC. Looking up the rest from reference TRBV5-6 and TRBJ1-2 gives the full variable domain: DAGVTQSPTHLIKTRGQQVTLRCSPKSGHDTVSWYQQALGQGPQFIFQYYEEEERQRGNFPDRFSGHQFPNYSSELNVNALLLGDSALYLCASSLGGTAYGYTFGSGTRLTVV.

The chain carries TRBV5-8 and TRBJ2-7; tentative D call: TRBD2 (5 bases). Germline V gene data show CDR1 as SGHTS and CDR2 as YDEGEE. Between the trimmed V and J ends, which lost 4 bases and 3 bases, there was a span of 11 bases. The CDR3 is 13 amino acids. The CDR3 protein is CASSPGEIYEQYF. CDR3 sequence (DNA): TGTGCCAGCAGCCCCGGGGAGATCTACGAGCAGTACTTC.

This chain connects TRBV13 to TRBJ2-1; TRBD2 aligns across 7 bases. The CDR3 is 16 residues long. Germline CDR1 and CDR2: PRHDT and FYEKMQ (reference sequence). V shed 5 bases, J shed 2 bases, and the junction held 9 bases outside the gene matches. The CDR3 loop reads CASSLAVGGPYNEQFF. In DNA form, the CDR3 reads TGTGCCAGCAGCCTTGCGGTGGGAGGGCCCTACAATGAGCAGTTCTTC.

This sequence joins TRBV27 and TRBJ2-1; D gene uncertain. Germline CDR1 MNHEY, CDR2 SMNVEV (reference sequence). Trimming removed 3 bases from V and 2 bases from J, with 11 bases in between. CDR3 length equals 15 residues. CDR3 loop: CASSLLPQTYNEQFF. For the CDR3, the DNA is TGTGCCAGCAGTTTGTTGCCCCAAACCTACAATGAGCAGTTCTTC.

The CDR3 is CATCWGGTGEQFF. CDR3 sequence (DNA): TGTGCCACCTGTTGGGGAGGGACAGGGGAGCAGTTCTTC. V and J are TRBV15 and TRBJ2-1, with 9 positions matching TRBD1. The CDR3 is 13 amino acids. The trim removed 8 bases at V and 10 bases at J, leaving 9 bases unmatched. Per germline, CDR1 LNHNV and CDR2 YYDKDF (reference sequence).

V gene TRBV27 combines with J gene TRBJ2-5, with TRBD1 matching 9 bases. This CDR3 region has 16 residues. Looked up from germline, CDR1 is MNHEY and CDR2 is SMNVEV (reference sequence). Losses at the gene ends were 5 bases for V and 1 base for J; bases not matched to a gene: 8. The CDR3 spells CASSVQGAHSQETQYF. The CDR3, as DNA: TGTGCCAGCAGTGTACAGGGGGCGCATTCCCAAGAGACCCAGTACTTC.

The rearrangement uses TRBV2 and TRBJ1-1; D not resolved. Germline CDR1 SNHLY, CDR2 FYNNEI. V was clipped by 3 bases and J by 0 bases, with 5 bases between them. This CDR3 has 13 amino acids. The CDR3 DNA follows: TGTGCCAGCAGTGAGGTTTTGAACACTGAAGCTTTCTTT. It encodes CASSEVLNTEAFF.

This chain uses TRBV4-1 with TRBJ1-5; D is unclear. V was trimmed by 4 bases and J by 2 bases, leaving 9 bases between them. The CDR3 extends over 14 amino acids. Germline values: CDR1 MGHRA, CDR2 YSYEKL. CDR3 sequence reads: CASSPFGGNQPQHF. Here the CDR3 DNA reads TGCGCCAGCAGCCCTTTCGGGGGCAATCAGCCCCAGCATTTT.

The rearrangement joins TRBV9 to TRBJ2-4; TRBD2 agrees at 7 bases. J lost 6 bases, V lost 4 bases, and 4 bases had no gene match. Germline assignment: CDR1 SGDLS and CDR2 YYNGEE. The CDR3 contains 13 residues. CDR3 residues: CASSSPSGNIQYF. The CDR3 DNA reads as TGTGCCAGCAGCTCTCCTAGCGGAAACATTCAGTACTTC.

V is TRBV30 and J is TRBJ2-5, with 10 bases that match TRBD2. The J call could be wrong; TRBJ2-1 is a better fit for the DNA end. From germline, CDR1 is GTSNPN and CDR2 SVGIG (reference sequence). The CDR3 runs to 12 residues. The DNA for the CDR3 is TGTGCCTGGAGTCTTGGACTAGCGGCCCAGTTCTTC. This translates into CAWSLGLAAQFF.

This chain uses TRBV20-1 with TRBJ2-2, with D uncertain. Germline V gives CDR1 DFQATT, CDR2 SNEGSKA (reference sequence). V was pared by 0 bases and J by 0 bases, with 8 bases between. The CDR3 runs to 15 residues. The CDR3 coding sequence is TGCAGTGCTAGAGATTTTACGGCGAACACCGGGGAGCTGTTTTTT. Amino acid sequence: CSARDFTANTGELFF.

This CDR3 reads CASSLDLGGVDTQYF. DNA for the CDR3: TGTGCCAGCAGCTTGGATTTAGGGGGAGTAGATACGCAGTATTTT. V usage is TRBV5-6 and J usage is TRBJ2-3, with D possibly being TRBD1 (6 bases). V was clipped by 0 bases and J by 5 bases, with 13 bases between them. Germline CDR1 is SGHDT and CDR2 is YYEEEE. The CDR3 loop spans 15 amino acids. Combining the CDR3 with reference TRBV5-6 and TRBJ2-3 gives the whole variable domain DAGVTQSPTHLIKTRGQQVTLRCSPKSGHDTVSWYQQALGQGPQFIFQYYEEEERQRGNFPDRFSGHQFPNYSSELNVNALLLGDSALYLCASSLDLGGVDTQYFGPGTRLTVL.

The chain employs TRBV29-1 and TRBJ2-3, with 9 bases matching TRBD2. J lost 4 bases, V lost 6 bases, and 14 bases had no gene match. The CDR3 length is 16 residues. Germline assignment: CDR1 SQVTM and CDR2 ANQGSEA. The CDR3 reads CSVEEWGSGSSDTQYF. As DNA, the CDR3 is TGCAGCGTCGAGGAGTGGGGTAGCGGGAGCTCAGATACGCAGTATTTT.

This clonotype is a singleton in its sample. The chain links TRBV13 to TRBJ1-3; D may be TRBD1 (6 bases). Per the germline V gene, CDR1 is PRHDT and CDR2 is FYEKMQ (reference sequence). Trimming took 5 bases from V and 0 from J, leaving 11 bases between them. CDR3 length: 15 amino acids. The CDR3 DNA sequence: TGTGCCAGCAGCCCAACAGGGCCCTCTGGAAACACCATATATTTT. It encodes CASSPTGPSGNTIYF.

This chain joins TRBV19 and TRBJ2-2; D is unresolved. The CDR3 totals 13 residues. Trimming removed 7 bases from V and 3 bases from J, with 9 bases in between. CDR1 and CDR2 from the germline V gene are LNHDA and SQIVND (reference sequence). The CDR3 spells CASIRIDTGELFF. In nucleotides, the CDR3 is TGTGCCAGTATTAGGATCGACACCGGGGAGCTGTTTTTT.

The chain has TRBV3-1 and TRBJ2-5; no clear D. Germline assignment: CDR1 LGHDT and CDR2 YNNKEL (reference sequence). The V gene lost 1 base and the J gene lost 0 bases, with 9 bases spanning the gap. The CDR3 has 15 amino acids. DNA of the CDR3: TGTGCCAGCAGCCAAGGGACGGTGTACCAAGAGACCCAGTACTTC. It is translated as CASSQGTVYQETQYF.

V gene TRBV10-2 combines with J gene TRBJ2-7; TRBD2 is a possible D gene (7 bases). Germline CDR1 WSHSY, CDR2 SAAADI. V lost 5 bases and J lost 3, with 14 bases in between. This CDR3 comprises 14 residues. The CDR3 nucleotides read TGCGCCAGCAGTCTGGGGGGGCTAAACTACGAGCAGTACTTC. Translated: CASSLGGLNYEQYF.

The J gene is TRBJ2-7, the V gene TRBV12-5; tentative D call: TRBD2 (6 bases). The CDR3 is 12 residues long. V lost 10 bases to trimming and J lost 5 bases, with 15 bases between them. The V gene's germline CDR1 is LGHNT and CDR2 FRNRAP. The CDR3 sequence: CAKRLVPNEQYF. CDR3 DNA sequence: TGTGCTAAACGACTAGTTCCCAACGAGCAGTACTTC.

The chain joins TRBV6-6 to TRBJ2-1, with D maybe TRBD2 (6 bases). Per germline, CDR1 MNHNY and CDR2 SVGAGI (reference sequence). Trimming took 7 bases from V and 3 from J, leaving 10 bases between them. CDR3 length: 13 residues. The CDR3 loop is CASIGGYYNEQFF. CDR3 in DNA: TGTGCCAGCATTGGGGGGTACTACAATGAGCAGTTCTTC.